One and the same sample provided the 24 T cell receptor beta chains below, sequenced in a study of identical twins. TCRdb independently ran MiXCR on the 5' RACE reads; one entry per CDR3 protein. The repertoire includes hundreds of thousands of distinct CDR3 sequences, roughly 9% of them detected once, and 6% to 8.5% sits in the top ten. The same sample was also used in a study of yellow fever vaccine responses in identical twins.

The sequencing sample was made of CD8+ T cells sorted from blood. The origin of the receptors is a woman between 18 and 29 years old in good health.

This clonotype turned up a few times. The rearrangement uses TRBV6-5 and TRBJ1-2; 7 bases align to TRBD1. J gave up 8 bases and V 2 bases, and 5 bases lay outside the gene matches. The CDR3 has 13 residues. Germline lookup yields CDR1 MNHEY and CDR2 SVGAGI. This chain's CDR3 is CASSYRGRVGYTF. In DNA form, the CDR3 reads TGTGCCAGCAGTTACAGGGGGCGCGTGGGCTACACCTTC.

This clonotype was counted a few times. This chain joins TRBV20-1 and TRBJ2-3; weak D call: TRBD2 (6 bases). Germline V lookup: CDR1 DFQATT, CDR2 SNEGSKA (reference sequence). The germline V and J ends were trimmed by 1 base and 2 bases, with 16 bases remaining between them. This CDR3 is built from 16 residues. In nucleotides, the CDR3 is TGCAGTGCTAGAGGGTTAGTGGGGGGAGACACAGATACGCAGTATTTT. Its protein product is CSARGLVGGDTDTQYF.

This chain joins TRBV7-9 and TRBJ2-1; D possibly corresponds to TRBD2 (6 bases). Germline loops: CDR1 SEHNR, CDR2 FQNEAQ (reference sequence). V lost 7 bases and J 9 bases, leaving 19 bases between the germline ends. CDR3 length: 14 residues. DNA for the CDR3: TGTGCCAGCACCCCAGGAGGAGGGGAAGGTGAGCAGTTCTTC. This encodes CASTPGGGEGEQFF.

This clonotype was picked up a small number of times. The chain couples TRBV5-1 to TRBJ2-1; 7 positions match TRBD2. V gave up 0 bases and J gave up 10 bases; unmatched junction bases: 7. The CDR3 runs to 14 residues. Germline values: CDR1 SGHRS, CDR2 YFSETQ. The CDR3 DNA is TGCGCCAGCAGCTTGGCGGGGGGTCTCTGGGAGCAGTTCTTC. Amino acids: CASSLAGGLWEQFF.

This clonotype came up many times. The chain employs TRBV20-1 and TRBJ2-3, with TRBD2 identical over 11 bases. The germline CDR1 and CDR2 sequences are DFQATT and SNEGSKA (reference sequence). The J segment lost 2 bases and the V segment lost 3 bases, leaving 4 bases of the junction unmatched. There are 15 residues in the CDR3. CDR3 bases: TGCAGTGCTAGGATAGCGGGGGGGAACACAGATACGCAGTATTTT. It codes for CSARIAGGNTDTQYF.

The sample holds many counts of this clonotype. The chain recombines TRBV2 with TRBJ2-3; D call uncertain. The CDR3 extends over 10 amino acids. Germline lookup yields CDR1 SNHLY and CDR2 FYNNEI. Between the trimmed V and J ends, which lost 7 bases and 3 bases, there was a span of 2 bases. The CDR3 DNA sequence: TGTGCCAGCACGACAGATACGCAGTATTTT. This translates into CASTTDTQYF.

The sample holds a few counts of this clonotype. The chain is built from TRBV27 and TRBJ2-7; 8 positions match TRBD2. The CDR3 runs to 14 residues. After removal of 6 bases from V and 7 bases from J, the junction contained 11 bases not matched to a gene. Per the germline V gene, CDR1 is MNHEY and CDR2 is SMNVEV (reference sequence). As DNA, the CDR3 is TGTGCCAGCAGCCTCCTCGGGGGGGCAGGGGAGCAGTACTTC. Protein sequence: CASSLLGGAGEQYF.

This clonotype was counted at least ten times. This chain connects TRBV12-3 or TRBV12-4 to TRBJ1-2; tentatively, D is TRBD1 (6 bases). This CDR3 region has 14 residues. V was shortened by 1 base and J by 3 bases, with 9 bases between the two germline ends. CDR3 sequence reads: CASSLGRTDYGYTF. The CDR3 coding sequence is TGTGCCAGCAGTTTAGGAAGGACAGACTATGGCTACACCTTC.

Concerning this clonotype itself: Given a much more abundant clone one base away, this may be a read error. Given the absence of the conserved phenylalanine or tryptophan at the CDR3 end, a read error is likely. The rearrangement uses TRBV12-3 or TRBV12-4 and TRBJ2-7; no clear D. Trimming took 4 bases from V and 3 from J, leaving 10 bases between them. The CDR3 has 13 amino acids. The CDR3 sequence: CASSSPIVYEQYY. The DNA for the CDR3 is TGTGCCAGCAGTTCTCCCATCGTCTACGAGCAGTACTAC.

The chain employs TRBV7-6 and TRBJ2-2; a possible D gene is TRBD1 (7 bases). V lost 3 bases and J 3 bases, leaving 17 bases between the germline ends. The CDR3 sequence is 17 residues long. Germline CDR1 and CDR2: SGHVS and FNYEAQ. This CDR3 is CASSLDPGGLHTGELFF. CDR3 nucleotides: TGTGCCAGCAGCTTGGACCCAGGGGGACTTCACACCGGGGAGCTGTTTTTT.

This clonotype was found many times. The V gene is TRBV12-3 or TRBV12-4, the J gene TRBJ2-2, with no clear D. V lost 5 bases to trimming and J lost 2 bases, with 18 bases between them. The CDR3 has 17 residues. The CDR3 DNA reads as TGTGCCAGCAGTCCGGTACTCTCGGTTGTCAACACCGGGGAGCTGTTTTTT. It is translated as CASSPVLSVVNTGELFF.

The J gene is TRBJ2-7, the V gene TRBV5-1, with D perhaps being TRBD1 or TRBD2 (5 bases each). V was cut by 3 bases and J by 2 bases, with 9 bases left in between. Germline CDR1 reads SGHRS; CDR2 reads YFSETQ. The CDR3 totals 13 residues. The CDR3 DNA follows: TGCGCCAGCAGCTGGGACCAAACCTACGAGCAGTACTTC. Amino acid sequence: CASSWDQTYEQYF.

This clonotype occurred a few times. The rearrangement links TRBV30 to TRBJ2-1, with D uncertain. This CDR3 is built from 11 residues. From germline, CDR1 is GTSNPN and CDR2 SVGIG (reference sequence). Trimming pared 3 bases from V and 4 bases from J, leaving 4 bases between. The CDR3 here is CAWRGYNEQFF. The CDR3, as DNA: TGTGCCTGGAGGGGTTACAATGAGCAGTTCTTC.

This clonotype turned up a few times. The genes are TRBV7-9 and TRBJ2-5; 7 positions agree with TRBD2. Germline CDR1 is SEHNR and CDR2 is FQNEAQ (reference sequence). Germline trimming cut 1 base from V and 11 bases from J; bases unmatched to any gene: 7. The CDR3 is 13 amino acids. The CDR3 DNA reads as TGTGCCAGCAGCTTAGAGCGGGATATCGTACAGTACTTC. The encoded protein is CASSLERDIVQYF.

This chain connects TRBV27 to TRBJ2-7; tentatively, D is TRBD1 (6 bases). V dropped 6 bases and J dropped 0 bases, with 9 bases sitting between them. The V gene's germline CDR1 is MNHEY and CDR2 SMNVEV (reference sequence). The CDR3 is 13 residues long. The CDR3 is CASSEDSSYEQYF. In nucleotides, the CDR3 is TGTGCCAGCAGCGAGGACAGCTCCTACGAGCAGTACTTC.

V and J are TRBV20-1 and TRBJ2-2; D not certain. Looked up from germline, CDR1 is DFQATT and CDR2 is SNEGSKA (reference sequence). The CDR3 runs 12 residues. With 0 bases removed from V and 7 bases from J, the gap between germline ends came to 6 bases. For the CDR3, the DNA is TGCAGTGCTAGAGACCATCTCGGGGAGCTGTTTTTT. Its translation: CSARDHLGELFF.

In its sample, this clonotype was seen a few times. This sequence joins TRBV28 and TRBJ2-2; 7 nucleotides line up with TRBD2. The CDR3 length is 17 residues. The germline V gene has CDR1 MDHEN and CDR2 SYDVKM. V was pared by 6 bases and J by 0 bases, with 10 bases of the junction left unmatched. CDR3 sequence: CASRPLVSGTNTGELFF. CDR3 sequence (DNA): TGTGCCAGCAGGCCACTAGTGAGCGGGACGAACACCGGGGAGCTGTTTTTT.

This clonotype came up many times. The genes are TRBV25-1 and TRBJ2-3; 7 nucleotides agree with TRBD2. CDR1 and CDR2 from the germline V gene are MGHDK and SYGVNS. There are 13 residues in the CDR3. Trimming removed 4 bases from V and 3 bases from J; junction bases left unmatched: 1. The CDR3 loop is CASSARGTDTQYF. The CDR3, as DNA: TGTGCCAGCAGTGCGCGGGGGACAGATACGCAGTATTTT.

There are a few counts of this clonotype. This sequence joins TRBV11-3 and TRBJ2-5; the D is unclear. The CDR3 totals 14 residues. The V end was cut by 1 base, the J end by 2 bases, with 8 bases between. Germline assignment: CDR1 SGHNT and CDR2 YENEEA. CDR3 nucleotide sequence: TGTGCCAGCAGCTTAGTGTCCAGGCAAGAGACCCAGTACTTC. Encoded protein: CASSLVSRQETQYF.

CDR3 residues: CASSEEGGGGHNEQFF. The CDR3, as DNA: TGTGCCAGCAGTGAAGAGGGCGGGGGGGGGCACAATGAGCAGTTCTTC. The genes are TRBV6-1 and TRBJ2-1; 9 bases agree with TRBD2. Trimming removed 1 base from V and 5 bases from J; junction bases left unmatched: 6. The CDR3 length is 16 residues. The germline CDR1 and CDR2 sequences are MNHNS and SASEGT.

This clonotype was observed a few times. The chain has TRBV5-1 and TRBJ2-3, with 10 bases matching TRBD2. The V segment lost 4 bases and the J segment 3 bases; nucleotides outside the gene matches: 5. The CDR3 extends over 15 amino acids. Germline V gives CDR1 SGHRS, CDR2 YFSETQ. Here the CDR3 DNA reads TGCGCCAGCAGCCCCGAACTAGCGGGGACAGATACGCAGTATTTT. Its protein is CASSPELAGTDTQYF.

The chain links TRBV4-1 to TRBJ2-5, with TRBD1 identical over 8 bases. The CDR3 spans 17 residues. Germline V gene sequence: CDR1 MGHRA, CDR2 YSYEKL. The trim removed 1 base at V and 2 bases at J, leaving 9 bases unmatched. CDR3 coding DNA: TGCGCCAGCAGCCAAGGTCCCGGGACAGGTATTCAAGAGACCCAGTACTTC. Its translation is CASSQGPGTGIQETQYF.

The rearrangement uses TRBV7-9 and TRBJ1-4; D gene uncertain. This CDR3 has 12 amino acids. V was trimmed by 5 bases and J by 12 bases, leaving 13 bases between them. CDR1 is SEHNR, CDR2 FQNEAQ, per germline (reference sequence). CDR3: CASSIGRWELFF. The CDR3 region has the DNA TGTGCCAGCAGCATAGGGAGGTGGGAACTGTTTTTT.

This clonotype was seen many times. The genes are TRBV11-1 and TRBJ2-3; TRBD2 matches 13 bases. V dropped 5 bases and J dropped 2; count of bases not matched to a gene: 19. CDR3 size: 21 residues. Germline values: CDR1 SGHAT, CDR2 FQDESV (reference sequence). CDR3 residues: CASSPTDLLAGGPLITDTQYF. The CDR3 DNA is TGTGCCAGCAGCCCGACTGACCTACTAGCGGGAGGGCCTCTGATCACAGATACGCAGTATTTT.